The 27 T cell receptor beta chains presented below share a single source sample, sequenced in a study of cytomegalovirus exposure and HLA in healthy donors. PCR used 60 Vbeta primers and 13 Jbeta primers. Method: immunoSEQ multiplex PCR; TCRdb's copy keeps in-frame clones and lacks some. The sample table includes approximately 120,000 clones. Sequenced input: PBMCs. Source of these receptors: a man younger than 30 in good health and CMV-seronegative.

V is TRBV6-5 and J is TRBJ2-7, with TRBD1 as a possible D gene (6 bases). V gave up 7 bases and J gave up 5 bases, with 9 bases separating them. The CDR3 has 11 amino acids. Per the germline V gene, CDR1 is MNHEY and CDR2 is SVGAGI. The CDR3, as DNA: TGTGCCAGCAAACAGGGTGACGAGCAGTACTTC. Translating gives CASKQGDEQYF.

The chain combines TRBV27 with TRBJ2-3; 7 nucleotides match TRBD1. CDR3 length equals 16 residues. The V and J ends lost 3 bases and 3 bases, in that order; junction bases with no gene match: 9. Germline V CDR1 and CDR2: MNHEY, SMNVEV (reference sequence). The CDR3 DNA follows: TGTGCCAGCAGTTTGTTGAGGGGGCCAAAGACAGATACGCAGTATTTT. Translated, it gives CASSLLRGPKTDTQYF.

The chain is built from TRBV5-1 and TRBJ2-3; D might be TRBD2 (5 bases). Trimming left V 1 base short and J 0 bases short, with 12 bases between. The CDR3 totals 16 residues. Germline CDR1 and CDR2: SGHRS and YFSETQ. The CDR3 region is CASSLTSGPSTDTQYF. CDR3 in DNA: TGCGCCAGCAGCTTGACAAGCGGACCAAGCACAGATACGCAGTATTTT.

DNA of the CDR3: TGTGCCCCGGGGGGGAGCCAGTACTTC. Encoded protein: CAPGGSQYF. The V and J genes are TRBV27 and TRBJ2-5; 8 bases match TRBD2. Germline CDR1 reads MNHEY; CDR2 reads SMNVEV (reference sequence). CDR3 length equals 9 residues. The J segment lost 10 bases and the V segment lost 11 bases, leaving 3 bases of the junction unmatched.

This chain connects TRBV7-9 to TRBJ2-5; no definite D call. This CDR3 has 14 amino acids. Trimming removed 6 bases at V and 5 bases at J, with 16 bases between. Germline lookup yields CDR1 SEHNR and CDR2 FQNEAQ (reference sequence). The CDR3 sequence is CASRHSRVTETQYF. The CDR3 bases are TGTGCCAGCAGGCACTCCCGGGTTACGGAGACCCAGTACTTC.

This chain connects TRBV7-9 to TRBJ2-3; D gene unclear. This CDR3 comprises 14 residues. Looked up from germline, CDR1 is SEHNR and CDR2 is FQNEAQ (reference sequence). V was cut by 4 bases and J by 4 bases, with 12 bases left in between. The CDR3 loop reads CASSYQISPDTQYF. For the CDR3, the DNA is TGTGCCAGCAGCTATCAGATCTCCCCAGATACGCAGTATTTT.

The chain recombines TRBV6-4 with TRBJ2-2; no firm D call. In germline, CDR1 is MRHNA, CDR2 SNTAGT. V was shortened by 6 bases and J by 2 bases, with 4 bases between the two germline ends. The CDR3 is 12 amino acids. CDR3 nucleotides: TGTGCCAGCAGGGCAAACACCGGGGAGCTGTTTTTT. Translation: CASRANTGELFF.

CDR3 coding DNA: TGTGCCAGCTCACCAAAACCTTCCGTCGGGAGCACAGATACGCAGTATTTT. Protein: CASSPKPSVGSTDTQYF. The genes are TRBV18 and TRBJ2-3; unclear D gene. Germline V gene data show CDR1 as KGHSH and CDR2 as LQKENI. This CDR3 spans 17 amino acids. Trimming took 2 bases from V and 0 from J, leaving 15 bases between them.

The chain uses TRBV6-5 and TRBJ1-1; no reliable D call. CDR1 is MNHEY, CDR2 SVGAGI, per germline. The CDR3 contains 15 residues. V lost 4 bases, J lost 3 bases, and 15 bases lay in between. CDR3 amino acids: CASSSPAGQDTEAFF. The CDR3 DNA reads as TGTGCCAGCAGTTCCCCTGCAGGCCAAGACACTGAAGCTTTCTTT.

The chain couples TRBV6-1 to TRBJ1-5; weak D call: TRBD1 (5 bases). Trimming pared 7 bases from V and 3 bases from J, leaving 13 bases between. There are 14 residues in the CDR3. CDR1 is MNHNS, CDR2 SASEGT, per germline. For the CDR3, the DNA is TGTGCCAGCACCAGAGGAGGGGCCAATCAGCCCCAGCATTTT. Translating gives CASTRGGANQPQHF.

The CDR3 sequence: CASSIIWQGNEQFF. Here the CDR3 DNA reads TGTGCCAGTAGTATCATTTGGCAGGGGAATGAGCAGTTCTTC. The V and J genes are TRBV19 and TRBJ2-1; TRBD1 might be the D (6 bases). Trimming took off 3 bases at V and 7 bases at J, with 13 bases between the two ends. The CDR3 loop spans 14 amino acids. The germline V gene has CDR1 LNHDA and CDR2 SQIVND (reference sequence).

Turning to this clone: Its ends do not fully match the called genes, so a read error is possible. V and J are TRBV5-4 and TRBJ2-7; D perhaps matches TRBD2 (7 bases). Germline CDR1 SGHNT, CDR2 YYREEE (reference sequence). The CDR3 is made up of 14 amino acids. The CDR3 DNA follows: TGTGCCAGCAGCAGAATTTCCTCGGGGGGCGAGCAGTACTTT. This gives the protein CASSRISSGGEQYF.

Here the CDR3 reads CASSERRQDRTTIYF. DNA for the CDR3: TGTGCCAGCAGTGAACGTCGACAGGACCGAACCACCATATATTTT. The rearrangement links TRBV6-1 to TRBJ1-3; D might be TRBD1 (6 bases). The V gene's germline CDR1 is MNHNS and CDR2 SASEGT. Trimming took off 2 bases at V and 9 bases at J, with 17 bases between the two ends. There are 15 residues in the CDR3.

This rearrangement joins TRBV7-9 to TRBJ1-4; TRBD1 matches 7 bases. The trim removed 5 bases at V and 6 bases at J, leaving 9 bases unmatched. Germline CDR1 is SEHNR and CDR2 is FQNEAQ (reference sequence). The CDR3 runs 15 residues. CDR3: CASSPRTGYDEKLFF. DNA of the CDR3: TGTGCCAGCAGCCCGAGGACAGGTTATGATGAAAAACTGTTTTTT.

CDR3 residues: CASSLRGYEQYF. The CDR3 coding sequence is TGCGCCAGCAGCTTACGGGGCTACGAGCAGTACTTC. This sequence joins TRBV5-1 and TRBJ2-7; a weak D match, TRBD2 (5 bases). Germline V gene lookup returns CDR1 SGHRS and CDR2 YFSETQ. The CDR3 length is 12 residues. The ends were cut back, 2 bases at V and 3 bases at J, with 6 bases in the middle. The full variable domain, its missing parts supplied by reference TRBV5-1 and TRBJ2-7, is KAGVTQTPRYLIKTRGQQVTLSCSPISGHRSVSWYQQTPGQGLQFLFEYFSETQRNKGNFPGRFSGRQFSNSRSEMNVSTLELGDSALYLCASSLRGYEQYFGPGTRLTVT.

The J gene is TRBJ1-4, the V gene TRBV29-1; 7 bases fit TRBD1. Germline V gene data show CDR1 as SQVTM and CDR2 as ANQGSEA. The CDR3 length is 13 residues. J gave up 8 bases and V 7 bases, and 10 bases lay outside the gene matches. CDR3 sequence (DNA): TGCAGCGCTTCGACAGGGATCGAAGAAAAACTGTTTTTT. Translated: CSASTGIEEKLFF.

The chain uses TRBV5-1 and TRBJ2-7, with D uncertain. V lost 0 bases, J lost 4 bases, and 8 bases lay in between. The CDR3 has 13 residues. Germline loops: CDR1 SGHRS, CDR2 YFSETQ. CDR3 residues: CASSLVADYEQYF. The DNA of the CDR3 is TGCGCCAGCAGCTTGGTGGCAGATTACGAGCAGTACTTC.

The J gene is TRBJ2-1, the V gene TRBV5-1, with 14 nucleotides matching TRBD2. Germline V gene data show CDR1 as SGHRS and CDR2 as YFSETQ. The trim removed 3 bases at V and 9 bases at J, leaving 8 bases unmatched. The CDR3 is 16 residues long. The CDR3 DNA is TGCGCCAGCAGCTCAGGACTAGCGGGAGGTCGGGTTGAGCAGTTCTTC. Amino acid sequence: CASSSGLAGGRVEQFF.

V and J are TRBV5-8 and TRBJ1-2; 9 bases fit TRBD1. CDR1 is SGHTS, CDR2 YDEGEE, per germline. The CDR3 is 15 amino acids. J lost 3 bases, V lost 4 bases, and 7 bases had no gene match. The CDR3 DNA reads as TGTGCCAGCAGCAAAAGGGACAGGGTGGACTATGGCTACACCTTC. It translates to CASSKRDRVDYGYTF.

The rearrangement links TRBV30 to TRBJ2-1; D is uncertain. V shed 1 base and J shed 4 bases, with 8 bases lying between them. CDR1 and CDR2 (germline): GTSNPN, SVGIG (reference sequence). The CDR3 has 13 amino acids. The CDR3 DNA follows: TGTGCCTGGAGTGCGGAGCTTTACAATGAGCAGTTCTTC. Protein product: CAWSAELYNEQFF.

V usage is TRBV19 and J usage is TRBJ1-4; possible D gene TRBD1, 6 bases. V gave up 3 bases and J gave up 13 bases, with 15 bases separating them. This CDR3 has 13 amino acids. Germline CDR1 and CDR2: LNHDA and SQIVND (reference sequence). The DNA of the CDR3 is TGTGCCAGTAGTATTGGGACAACGGTCGCACTGTTTTTT. This translates into CASSIGTTVALFF.

The chain combines TRBV6-5 with TRBJ1-2, with TRBD1 matching 10 bases. With V trimmed by 5 bases and J by 6 bases, 9 bases remained unmatched. This CDR3 contains 15 residues. Germline assignment: CDR1 MNHEY and CDR2 SVGAGI. The CDR3: CASSATGTGVNGYTF. DNA of the CDR3: TGTGCCAGCAGTGCTACCGGGACAGGGGTGAATGGCTACACCTTC.

The DNA for the CDR3 is TGTGCCAGTAGCCCCGGGATCCAAGCCTACGAGCAGTACTTC. This gives the protein CASSPGIQAYEQYF. The chain carries TRBV19 and TRBJ2-7; D may be TRBD2 (5 bases). Deletions cut 6 bases from V and 2 bases from J, with 14 bases between. The CDR3 has 14 amino acids. Germline values: CDR1 LNHDA, CDR2 SQIVND (reference sequence).

The V gene is TRBV18, the J gene TRBJ2-7; TRBD2 aligns across 7 bases. Trimming cost V 6 bases and J 0 bases; bases outside gene matches: 8. CDR1 KGHSH and CDR2 LQKENI come from the germline V gene. The CDR3 is 15 residues long. The CDR3: CASSVSGGGSYEQYF. The CDR3 nucleotides read TGTGCCAGCTCTGTCTCTGGGGGGGGCTCCTACGAGCAGTACTTC.

The chain has TRBV25-1 and TRBJ1-1; 8 nucleotides line up with TRBD1. Germline-derived CDR1 and CDR2 are MGHDK and SYGVNS. The CDR3 loop spans 14 amino acids. The trim removed 4 bases at V and 4 bases at J, leaving 5 bases unmatched. The CDR3 region is CASSGTGGGTEAFF. The CDR3 nucleotides read TGTGCCAGCAGTGGAACAGGGGGAGGCACTGAAGCTTTCTTT.

The genes are TRBV2 and TRBJ2-5, with TRBD2 matching 7 bases. With V trimmed by 7 bases and J by 2 bases, 4 bases remained unmatched. The CDR3 covers 13 residues. Germline CDR1 is SNHLY and CDR2 is FYNNEI. CDR3 region: CASNRGGQETQYF. The CDR3 nucleotides are TGTGCCAGCAATCGCGGGGGACAAGAGACCCAGTACTTC.

V is TRBV13 and J is TRBJ2-3, with D uncertain. V lost 3 bases to trimming and J lost 4 bases, with 5 bases between them. The CDR3 spans 12 residues. Germline values: CDR1 PRHDT, CDR2 FYEKMQ (reference sequence). As DNA, the CDR3 is TGTGCCAGCAGCTTTAGATCAGATACGCAGTATTTT. The encoded protein is CASSFRSDTQYF.